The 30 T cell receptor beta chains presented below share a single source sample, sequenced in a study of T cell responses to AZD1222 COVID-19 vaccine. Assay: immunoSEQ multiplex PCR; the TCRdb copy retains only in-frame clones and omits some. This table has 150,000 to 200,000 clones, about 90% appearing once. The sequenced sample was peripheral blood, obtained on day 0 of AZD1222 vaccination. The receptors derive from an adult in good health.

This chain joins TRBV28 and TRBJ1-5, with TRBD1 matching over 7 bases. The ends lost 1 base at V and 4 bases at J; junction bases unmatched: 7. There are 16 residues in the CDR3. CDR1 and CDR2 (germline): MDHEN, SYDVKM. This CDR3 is CASSLYSGGRNQPQHF. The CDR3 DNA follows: TGTGCCAGCAGTTTATATTCAGGGGGAAGGAATCAGCCCCAGCATTTT. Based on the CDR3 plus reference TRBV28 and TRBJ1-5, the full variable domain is DVKVTQSSRYLVKRTGEKVFLECVQDMDHENMFWYRQDPGLGLRLIYFSYDVKMKEKGDIPEGYSVSREKKERFSLILESASTNQTSMYLCASSLYSGGRNQPQHFGDGTRLSIL.

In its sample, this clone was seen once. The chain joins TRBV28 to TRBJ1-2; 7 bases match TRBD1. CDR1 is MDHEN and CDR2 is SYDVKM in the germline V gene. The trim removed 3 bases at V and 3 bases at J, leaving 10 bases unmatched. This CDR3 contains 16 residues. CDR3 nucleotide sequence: TGTGCCAGCAGTTTGGTGACAGGGACCTTTCACTATGGCTACACCTTC. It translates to CASSLVTGTFHYGYTF.

The CDR3 region is CASTGQVPNQPQHF. The CDR3 DNA is TGTGCCAGCACCGGGCAGGTCCCCAATCAGCCCCAGCATTTT. The chain carries TRBV28 and TRBJ1-5; D remains ambiguous. V dropped 7 bases and J dropped 3 bases, with 13 bases sitting between them. The CDR3 extends over 14 amino acids. Germline V lookup: CDR1 MDHEN, CDR2 SYDVKM. The variable domain in full, completed from reference TRBV28 and TRBJ1-5, reads DVKVTQSSRYLVKRTGEKVFLECVQDMDHENMFWYRQDPGLGLRLIYFSYDVKMKEKGDIPEGYSVSREKKERFSLILESASTNQTSMYLCASTGQVPNQPQHFGDGTRLSIL.

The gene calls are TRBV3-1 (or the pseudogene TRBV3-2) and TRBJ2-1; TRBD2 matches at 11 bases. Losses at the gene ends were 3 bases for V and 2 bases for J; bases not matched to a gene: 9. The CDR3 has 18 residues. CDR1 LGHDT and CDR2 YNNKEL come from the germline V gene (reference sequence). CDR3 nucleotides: TGTGCCAGCAGCCATGATAGCGGGGGGGTAGGGGCCTACAATGAGCAGTTCTTC. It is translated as CASSHDSGGVGAYNEQFF.

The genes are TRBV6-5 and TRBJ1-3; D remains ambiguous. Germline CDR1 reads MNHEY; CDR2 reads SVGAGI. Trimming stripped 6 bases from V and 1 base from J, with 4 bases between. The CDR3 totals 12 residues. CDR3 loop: CASSQSGNTIYF. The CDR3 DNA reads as TGTGCCAGCAGCCAATCTGGAAACACCATATATTTT.

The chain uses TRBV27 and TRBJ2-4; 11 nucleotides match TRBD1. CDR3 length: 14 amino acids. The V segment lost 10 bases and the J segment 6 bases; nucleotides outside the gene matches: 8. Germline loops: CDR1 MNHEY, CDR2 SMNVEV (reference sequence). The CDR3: CATASGTGGNIQYF. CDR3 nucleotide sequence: TGTGCCACCGCCTCGGGGACAGGGGGAAACATTCAGTACTTC.

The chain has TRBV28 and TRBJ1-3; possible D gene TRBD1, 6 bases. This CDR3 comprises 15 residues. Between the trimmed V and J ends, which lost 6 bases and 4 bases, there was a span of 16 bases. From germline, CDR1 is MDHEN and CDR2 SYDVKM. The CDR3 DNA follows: TGTGCCAGCAGGTACTCGACAGGCTCCGGAAACACCATATATTTT. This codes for CASRYSTGSGNTIYF.

The CDR3 DNA reads as TGTGCCTGGAGTGTACGGGGCCTCACCGATACGCAGTATTTT. This codes for CAWSVRGLTDTQYF. The V call is TRBV30, the J call TRBJ2-3; D might be TRBD1 or TRBD2, each matching 5 bases. Trimming left V 0 bases short and J 6 bases short, with 13 bases between. Germline V gene sequence: CDR1 GTSNPN, CDR2 SVGIG (reference sequence). The CDR3 is 14 amino acids. Drawing the rest from reference TRBV30 and TRBJ2-3, the complete variable domain is SQTIHQWPATLVQPVGSPLSLECTVEGTSNPNLYWYRQAAGRGLQLLFYSVGIGQISSEVPQNLSASRPQDRQFILSSKKLLLSDSGFYLCAWSVRGLTDTQYFGPGTRLTVL.

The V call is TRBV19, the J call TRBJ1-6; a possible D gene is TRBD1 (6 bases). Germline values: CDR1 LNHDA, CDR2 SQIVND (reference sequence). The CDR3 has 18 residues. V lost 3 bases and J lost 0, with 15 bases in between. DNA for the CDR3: TGTGCCAGTAGTATTGGCAGGGGAACCAGCTCCTATAATTCACCCCTCCACTTT. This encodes CASSIGRGTSSYNSPLHF.

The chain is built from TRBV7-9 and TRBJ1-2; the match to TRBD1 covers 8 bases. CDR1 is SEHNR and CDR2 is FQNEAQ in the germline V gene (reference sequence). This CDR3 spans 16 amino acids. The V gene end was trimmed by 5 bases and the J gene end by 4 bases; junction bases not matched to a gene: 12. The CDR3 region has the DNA TGTGCCAGCAGCCCCGATCCAGGGGGCTCCCTCTATGGCTACACCTTC. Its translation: CASSPDPGGSLYGYTF. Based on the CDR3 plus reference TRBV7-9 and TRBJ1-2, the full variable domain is DTGVSQNPRHKITKRGQNVTFRCDPISEHNRLYWYRQTLGQGPEFLTYFQNEAQLEKSRLLSDRFSAERPKGSFSTLEIQRTEQGDSAMYLCASSPDPGGSLYGYTFGSGTRLTVV.

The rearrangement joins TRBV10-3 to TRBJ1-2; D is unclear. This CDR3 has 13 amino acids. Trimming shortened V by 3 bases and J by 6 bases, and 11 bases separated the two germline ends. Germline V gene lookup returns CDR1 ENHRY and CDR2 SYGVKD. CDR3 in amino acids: CAISEFDSDGYTF. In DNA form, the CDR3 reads TGTGCCATCAGTGAATTCGATTCTGATGGCTACACCTTC.

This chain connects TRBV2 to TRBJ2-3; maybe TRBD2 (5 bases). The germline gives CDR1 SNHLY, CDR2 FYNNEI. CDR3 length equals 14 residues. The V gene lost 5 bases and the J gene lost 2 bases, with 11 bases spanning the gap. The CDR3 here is CASSSLALTDTQYF. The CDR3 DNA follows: TGTGCCAGCAGTAGCCTAGCTCTCACAGATACGCAGTATTTT.

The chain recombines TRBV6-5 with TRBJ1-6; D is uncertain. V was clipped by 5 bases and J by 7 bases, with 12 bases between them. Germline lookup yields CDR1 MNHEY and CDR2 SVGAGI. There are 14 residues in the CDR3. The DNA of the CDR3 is TGTGCCAGCAGTACCCAGGTCGGCAATTCACCCCTCCACTTT. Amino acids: CASSTQVGNSPLHF.

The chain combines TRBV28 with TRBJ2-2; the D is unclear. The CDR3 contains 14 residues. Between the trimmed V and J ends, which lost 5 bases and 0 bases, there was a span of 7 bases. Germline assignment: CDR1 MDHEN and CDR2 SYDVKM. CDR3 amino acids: CASSGHSNTGELFF. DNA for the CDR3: TGTGCCAGCAGTGGTCACTCGAACACCGGGGAGCTGTTTTTT.

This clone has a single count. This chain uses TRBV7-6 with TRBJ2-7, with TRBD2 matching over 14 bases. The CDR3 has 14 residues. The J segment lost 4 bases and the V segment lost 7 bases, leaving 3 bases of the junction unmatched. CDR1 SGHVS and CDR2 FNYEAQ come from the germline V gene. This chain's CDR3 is CASTRLAGGYEQYF. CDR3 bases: TGTGCCAGCACCAGACTAGCGGGAGGGTACGAGCAGTACTTC.

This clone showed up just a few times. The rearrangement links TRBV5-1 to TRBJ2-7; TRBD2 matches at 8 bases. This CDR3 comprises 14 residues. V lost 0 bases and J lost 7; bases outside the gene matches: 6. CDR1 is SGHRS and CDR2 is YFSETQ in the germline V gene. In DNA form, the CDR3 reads TGCGCCAGCAGCTTGGCGGGGGGGCCGAATGAGCAGTACTTC. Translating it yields CASSLAGGPNEQYF.

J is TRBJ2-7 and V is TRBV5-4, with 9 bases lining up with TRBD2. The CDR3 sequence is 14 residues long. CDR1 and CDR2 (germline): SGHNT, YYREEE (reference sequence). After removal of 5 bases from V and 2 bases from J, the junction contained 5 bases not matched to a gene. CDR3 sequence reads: CASSSERGAYEQYF. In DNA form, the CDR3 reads TGTGCCAGCAGTTCCGAGCGGGGGGCCTACGAGCAGTACTTC.

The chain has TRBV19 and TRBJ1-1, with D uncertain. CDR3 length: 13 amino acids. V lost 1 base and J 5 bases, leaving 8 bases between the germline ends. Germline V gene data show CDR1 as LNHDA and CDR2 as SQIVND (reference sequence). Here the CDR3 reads CASSIVKGTEAFF. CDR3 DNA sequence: TGTGCCAGTAGTATAGTAAAAGGGACTGAAGCTTTCTTT.

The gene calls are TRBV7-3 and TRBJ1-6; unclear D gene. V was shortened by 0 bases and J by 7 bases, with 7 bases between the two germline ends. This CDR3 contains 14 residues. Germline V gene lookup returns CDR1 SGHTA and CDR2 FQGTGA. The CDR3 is CASSLTPMNSPLHF. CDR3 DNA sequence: TGTGCCAGCAGCTTAACTCCAATGAATTCACCCCTCCACTTT.

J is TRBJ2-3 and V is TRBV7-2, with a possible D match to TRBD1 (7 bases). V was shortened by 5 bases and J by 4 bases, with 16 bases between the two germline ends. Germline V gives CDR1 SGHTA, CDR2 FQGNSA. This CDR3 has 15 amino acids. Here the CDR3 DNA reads TGTGCCAGCAGCCCGCAGGGGGGTTTGGCAGATACGCAGTATTTT. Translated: CASSPQGGLADTQYF.

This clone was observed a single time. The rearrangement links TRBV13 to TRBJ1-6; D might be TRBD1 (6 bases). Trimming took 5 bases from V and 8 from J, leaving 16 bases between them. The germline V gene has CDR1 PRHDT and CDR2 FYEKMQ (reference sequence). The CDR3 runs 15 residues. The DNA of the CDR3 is TGTGCCAGCAGCCGACAGGCTACTTTCGATTCACCCCTCCACTTT. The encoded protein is CASSRQATFDSPLHF.

CDR3 sequence reads: CASSFTQQGVGNEQFF. The DNA for the CDR3 is TGTGCCAGCAGCTTCACCCAACAGGGGGTTGGAAATGAGCAGTTCTTC. The chain links TRBV9 to TRBJ2-1; 8 bases are a match to TRBD1. The CDR3 loop spans 16 amino acids. The germline V gene has CDR1 SGDLS and CDR2 YYNGEE. V dropped 4 bases and J dropped 7; count of bases not matched to a gene: 13.

The CDR3 DNA reads TGTGCCAGCAGCCCGTCTGGGACAGGGAGCTATGGCTACACCTTC. Protein sequence: CASSPSGTGSYGYTF. The V gene is TRBV5-8, the J gene TRBJ1-2; 9 bases are shared with TRBD1. Germline loops: CDR1 SGHTS, CDR2 YDEGEE. The ends lost 4 bases at V and 4 bases at J; junction bases unmatched: 8. The CDR3 extends over 15 amino acids.

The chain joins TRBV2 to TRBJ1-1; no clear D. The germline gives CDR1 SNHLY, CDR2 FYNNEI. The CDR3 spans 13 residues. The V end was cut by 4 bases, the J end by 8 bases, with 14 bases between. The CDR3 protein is CASSGSRQSEAFF. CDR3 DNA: TGTGCCAGCAGTGGGAGTCGGCAGAGCGAAGCTTTCTTT.

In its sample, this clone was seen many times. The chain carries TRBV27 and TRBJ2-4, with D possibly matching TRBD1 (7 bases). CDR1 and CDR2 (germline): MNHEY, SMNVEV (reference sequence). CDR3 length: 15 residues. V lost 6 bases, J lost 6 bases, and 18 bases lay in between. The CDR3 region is CASRPPPGGTNIQYF. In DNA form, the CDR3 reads TGTGCCAGCAGACCTCCTCCAGGGGGGACAAACATTCAGTACTTC.

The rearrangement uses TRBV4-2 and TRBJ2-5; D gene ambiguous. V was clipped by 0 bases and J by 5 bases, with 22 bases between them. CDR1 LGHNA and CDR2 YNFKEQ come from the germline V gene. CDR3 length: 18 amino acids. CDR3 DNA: TGTGCCAGCAGCCAAGATCCTTCGGACGGGCGTCACCGGGAGACCCAGTACTTC. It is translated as CASSQDPSDGRHRETQYF.

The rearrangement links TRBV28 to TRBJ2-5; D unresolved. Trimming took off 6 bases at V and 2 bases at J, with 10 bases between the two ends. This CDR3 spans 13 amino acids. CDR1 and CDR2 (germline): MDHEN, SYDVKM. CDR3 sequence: CASSVSGQETQYF. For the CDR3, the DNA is TGTGCCAGCAGCGTATCTGGACAAGAGACCCAGTACTTC. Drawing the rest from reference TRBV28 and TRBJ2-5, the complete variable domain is DVKVTQSSRYLVKRTGEKVFLECVQDMDHENMFWYRQDPGLGLRLIYFSYDVKMKEKGDIPEGYSVSREKKERFSLILESASTNQTSMYLCASSVSGQETQYFGPGTRLLVL.

The CDR3 nucleotides are TGTGCCAGCAGCTTCAAGACCTATAGCAATCAGCCCCAGCATTTT. This codes for CASSFKTYSNQPQHF. The chain carries TRBV5-6 and TRBJ1-5; D is ambiguous. V shed 2 bases and J shed 0 bases, with 9 bases lying between them. This CDR3 has 15 amino acids. CDR1 SGHDT and CDR2 YYEEEE come from the germline V gene.

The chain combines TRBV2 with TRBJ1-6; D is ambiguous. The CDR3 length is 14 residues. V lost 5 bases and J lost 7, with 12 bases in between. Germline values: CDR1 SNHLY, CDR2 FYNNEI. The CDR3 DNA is TGTGCCAGCAGTTCCCAAGTCCGAAATTCACCCCTCCACTTT. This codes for CASSSQVRNSPLHF.

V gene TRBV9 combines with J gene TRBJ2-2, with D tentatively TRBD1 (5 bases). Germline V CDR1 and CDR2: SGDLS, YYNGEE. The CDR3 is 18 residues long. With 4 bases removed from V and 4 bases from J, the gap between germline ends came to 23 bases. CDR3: CASSPISRAGWSTGELFF. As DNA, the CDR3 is TGTGCCAGCAGCCCTATTAGCCGGGCAGGGTGGAGCACCGGGGAGCTGTTTTTT.